This T cell receptor beta chain was profiled in a study of CD8+ T cells in alopecia areata (dated by TCRdb to about 2018). Study-wide context: The treated patients took part in an open-label pilot trial in which moderate-to-severe alopecia areata was treated with oral tofacitinib at 5 to 10 mg twice daily. Tofacitinib was administered for 6 to 18 months, and 6 months of follow-up off drug were then conducted to assess delayed response and recurrence. For the treated patients, the SALT score, which quantifies what percentage of scalp surface area is affected, served as the measure of disease severity. The study used high-throughput TCRbeta sequencing to examine T cell clonal expansion in alopecia areata, in both the C3H/HeJ mouse model and human patients. Scalp tissue and sorted CD4+ and CD8+ peripheral blood T cells from patchy and totalis/universalis alopecia areata patients and from healthy controls were covered by human TCRbeta sequencing. Patients on tofacitinib were biopsied at baseline and after 4 and 24 weeks of treatment, and several of the patients also had a later scalp biopsy. Scalp clonality was compared among normal scalp (n=4), patchy alopecia areata scalp (n=8), and alopecia totalis/universalis scalp (n=8). RNA was extracted with the PAXgene miRNA kit for fixed scalp, the miRNeasy kit for PBMCs, and the RNeasy kit for mouse skin. TCRbeta CDR3 regions were amplified by immunoSEQ multiplex PCR with 35 Vbeta forward and 13 Jbeta reverse primers.

Taken from cysteine to phenylalanine, the CDR3 has 15 residues. CDR3 DNA only is kept here, 45 bases in frame from base 1. The germline V gene supplies CDR1 MGHDK and CDR2 SYGVNS. Cut back by 0 bases and 2 bases, the V and J ends lie 10 bases apart. The investigation overall reported the following: Resident alphabeta T cells in normal human skin are also sequenced, complicating scalp TCR repertoire analysis, unlike mouse skin dominated by gammadelta T cells. With tofacitinib, both scalp clonality and the number of expanded CD8+ clones among the top 100 scalp clones went down significantly. Shared TCR sequences between patients were less evident than in mice, which may be partly attributable to HLA diversity in the patient population. During tofacitinib treatment, many expanded lesional clones remained in scalp and blood, and this persistence may partly explain relapse after treatment is stopped. Compared with normal scalp, lesional scalp, particularly in alopecia totalis/universalis, had higher clonality and more expanded CD8+ clones, which suggests antigenic drive. Because the treated cohort was small and had only one nonresponder, larger studies are needed to examine links between baseline CD8+ expansion and response.

The time point label corresponds to: roughly 24 weeks on oral tofacitinib. Reading the label with the study, this specimen's treatment or condition is: oral pan-JAK inhibitor, 5-10 mg twice daily. From alopecia areata patients, peripheral blood was collected along with lesional scalp punch biopsies. After PBMCs were isolated by density centrifugation and stained for CD3, CD4 and CD8, a FACSAria was used to sort CD4+ and CD8+ T cells. In the case of this clone: There is no known antigen for this receptor. No base quality information exists; no much larger clone differs at one position.

The library relied on the immunoSEQ multiplex PCR assay. For TCR sequencing, RNA was extracted from every sample and reverse transcribed into cDNA to serve as template. First-strand cDNA was synthesized using SuperScript III with a 2:1 mix of oligo-dT and random hexamers. A synthetic immune receptor repertoire was used to gauge amplification bias, and whatever bias remained was removed computationally. As for the original processing: Raw reads were preprocessed to remove errors, and CDR3 was defined according to IMGT conventions as the region from the conserved cysteine to phenylalanine. Clonality was computed as 1 minus the Shannon entropy, with the entropy normalized by log2 of the number of productive unique TCRs. Whether each scalp clone was CD4 or CD8 was inferred by checking scalp TCRbeta sequences against the CD4 and CD8 repertoires from sorted blood. What TCRdb holds here is the immuneACCESS table cut down to in-frame rearrangements. Part of the clones is not present; checked against another copy, under half of the missing clones reflect an unresolved V gene, and the others are unexplained. From that table come the V and J calls and clone size; the DNA was used to work out D and trimming. The sample data list around 200,000 clones, and about 53% of these were observed just once. The ten largest clones represent more than 10% of the sample.

The input for sequencing was CD8+ T cells sorted from blood, taken at week 24, from a patient treated with tofacitinib. The sequence joins TRBV25-1 to TRBJ1-2, with the D gene not confidently named. The TCR comes from a human donor with alopecia areata. The CDR3 has the sequence CASSEYRVGNYGYTF. Here is the DNA: TGTGCCAGCAGTGAATACCGGGTCGGCAACTATGGCTACACCTTC.